This TCR beta chain was retrieved from a study of cytomegalovirus exposure and HLA in healthy donors. Germline values: CDR1 SNHLY, CDR2 FYNNEI. The V segment lost 7 bases and the J segment 3 bases; nucleotides outside the gene matches: 6. The CDR3 extends over 14 amino acids. Primers included in the PCR were 60 Vbeta and 13 Jbeta primers. Assay used: immunoSEQ multiplex PCR; TCRdb lists only in-frame clones, some missing. Among roughly 110,000 clones listed, roughly 74% were seen once. The receptor's source is a man in his forties in good health and CMV-seronegative. V is TRBV2 and J is TRBJ1-1; 9 nucleotides line up with TRBD1. Sequencing input: PBMCs. The chain's CDR3 is CASTRQGEDTEAFF. The CDR3 DNA reads TGTGCCAGCACCCGACAGGGGGAGGACACTGAAGCTTTCTTT.